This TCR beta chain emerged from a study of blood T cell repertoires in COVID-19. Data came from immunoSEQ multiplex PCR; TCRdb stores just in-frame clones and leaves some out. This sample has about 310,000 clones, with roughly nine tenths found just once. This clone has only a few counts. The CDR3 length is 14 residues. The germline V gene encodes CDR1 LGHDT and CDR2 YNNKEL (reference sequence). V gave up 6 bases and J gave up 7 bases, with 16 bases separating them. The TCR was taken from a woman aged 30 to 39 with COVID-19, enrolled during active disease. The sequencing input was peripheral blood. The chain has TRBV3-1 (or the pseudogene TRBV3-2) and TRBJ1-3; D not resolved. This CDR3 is CASRPAPGGNTIYF. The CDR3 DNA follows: TGTGCCAGCAGACCTGCCCCGGGAGGTAACACCATATATTTT.